One and the same sample provided the 18 T cell receptor beta chains below, sequenced in a study of T cells in localized non-small cell lung cancer. The assay was immunoSEQ multiplex PCR, and TCRdb's table has in-frame clones only and misses some. Of 45,000 to 70,000 clones detected, roughly 89% appear once; the ten largest clones hold approximately 5.2%. The sequencing used peripheral blood, collected before any cancer treatment. The receptors were sampled from a woman aged 35 to 70 with stage I lung adenocarcinoma.

The chain employs TRBV7-2 and TRBJ2-3, with D unresolved. The CDR3 runs 12 residues. V was clipped by 2 bases and J by 3 bases, with 3 bases between them. CDR1 and CDR2 (germline): SGHTA, FQGNSA. CDR3 nucleotide sequence: TGTGCCAGCAGCTTACCGACAGATACGCAGTATTTT. Its translation is CASSLPTDTQYF.

The rearrangement links TRBV7-6 to TRBJ1-1; 8 bases match TRBD1. Germline lookup yields CDR1 SGHVS and CDR2 FNYEAQ. The CDR3 runs 13 residues. V lost 1 base to trimming and J lost 7 bases; unmatched junction nucleotides: 2. CDR3 amino acids: CASSLGTGGEAFF. In DNA form, the CDR3 reads TGTGCCAGCAGCTTAGGAACAGGGGGTGAAGCTTTCTTT.

The rearrangement uses TRBV29-1 and TRBJ1-3; no firm D call. With 4 bases removed from V and 0 bases from J, the gap between germline ends came to 4 bases. Germline V gene data show CDR1 as SQVTM and CDR2 as ANQGSEA. The CDR3 contains 12 residues. In DNA, the CDR3 is TGCAGCGTTGGGAACTCTGGAAACACCATATATTTT. Amino acids: CSVGNSGNTIYF. The complete variable domain, with remaining parts taken from reference TRBV29-1 and TRBJ1-3, reads SAVISQKPSRDICQRGTSLTIQCQVDSQVTMMFWYRQQPGQSLTLIATANQGSEATYESGFVIDKFPISRPNLTFSTLTVSNMSPEDSSIYLCSVGNSGNTIYFGEGSWLTVV.

The rearrangement joins TRBV11-2 to TRBJ1-2; TRBD1 matches 9 bases. Germline CDR1 and CDR2: SGHAT and FQNNGV. The V gene end was trimmed by 5 bases and the J gene end by 4 bases; junction bases not matched to a gene: 11. The CDR3 has 16 amino acids. For the CDR3, the DNA is TGTGCCAGCAGCCCAGGCCCGACAGGGGGGACCTATGGCTACACCTTC. Translation gives CASSPGPTGGTYGYTF.

V and J are TRBV6-6 and TRBJ1-2; D unresolved. The CDR3 runs to 12 residues. With 8 bases removed from V and 3 bases from J, the gap between germline ends came to 10 bases. From germline, CDR1 is MNHNY and CDR2 SVGAGI (reference sequence). CDR3 nucleotide sequence: TGTGCCAGCCAGCTTCGGTACTATGGCTACACCTTC. Its translation: CASQLRYYGYTF.

V and J are TRBV6-5 and TRBJ1-1; TRBD1 agrees at 7 bases. CDR3 length: 14 residues. Germline V gives CDR1 MNHEY, CDR2 SVGAGI. V trimming: 5 bases; J trimming: 3 bases; junction bases outside the gene matches: 6. CDR3 bases: TGTGCCAGCAGTCTCAGGGGGTCTCACACTGAAGCTTTCTTT. Residues: CASSLRGSHTEAFF.

The chain recombines TRBV5-1 with TRBJ2-6; the D gene is possibly TRBD2 (6 bases). This CDR3 has 18 residues. V was cut by 0 bases and J by 0 bases, with 13 bases left in between. Germline lookup yields CDR1 SGHRS and CDR2 YFSETQ. The CDR3 DNA is TGCGCCAGCAGCTTGGAGGCAGTGGGGGGCTCTGGGGCCAACGTCCTGACTTTC. Its translation is CASSLEAVGGSGANVLTF.

This chain connects TRBV11-2 to TRBJ1-2; possibly TRBD1 for D (6 bases). The germline gives CDR1 SGHAT, CDR2 FQNNGV. V lost 1 base and J lost 3, with 9 bases in between. The CDR3 spans 14 residues. The CDR3 DNA reads TGTGCCAGCAGCTTAGTTCAGGGGTACTATGGCTACACCTTC. This codes for CASSLVQGYYGYTF.

This chain's CDR3 is CASRFTSGGTTDTQYF. DNA for the CDR3: TGTGCCAGTAGATTCACTAGCGGGGGGACCACAGATACGCAGTATTTT. The rearrangement joins TRBV19 to TRBJ2-3; 12 bases match TRBD2. Germline-derived CDR1 and CDR2 are LNHDA and SQIVND (reference sequence). The CDR3 totals 16 residues. Germline trimming cut 6 bases from V and 2 bases from J; bases unmatched to any gene: 6. Together with reference TRBV19 and TRBJ2-3, the CDR3 gives the full variable domain: DGGITQSPKYLFRKEGQNVTLSCEQNLNHDAMYWYRQDPGQGLRLIYYSQIVNDFQKGDIAEGYSVSREKKESFPLTVTSAQKNPTAFYLCASRFTSGGTTDTQYFGPGTRLTVL.

The CDR3 DNA is TGTGCCAGCTCCCCAGACAGGGGAAATTCACCCCTCCACTTT. Residues: CASSPDRGNSPLHF. V is TRBV18 and J is TRBJ1-6, with 8 positions matching TRBD1. The CDR3 length is 14 residues. Per germline, CDR1 KGHSH and CDR2 LQKENI. J gave up 7 bases and V 6 bases, and 5 bases lay outside the gene matches. Full variable domain (outside the CDR3, taken from reference TRBV18 and TRBJ1-6): NAGVMQNPRHLVRRRGQEARLRCSPMKGHSHVYWYRQLPEEGLKFMVYLQKENIIDESGMPKERFSAEFPKEGPSILRIQQVVRGDSAAYFCASSPDRGNSPLHFGNGTRLTVT.

This chain joins TRBV11-2 and TRBJ2-3, with 12 bases that match TRBD2. J lost 0 bases, V lost 5 bases, and 9 bases had no gene match. CDR1 and CDR2 from the germline V gene are SGHAT and FQNNGV. The CDR3 contains 18 residues. In DNA, the CDR3 is TGTGCCAGCAGCGCCCGACTAGCGGGGGATACTAGCACAGATACGCAGTATTTT. Translation gives CASSARLAGDTSTDTQYF.

This clone was picked up a small number of times. The chain joins TRBV4-2 to TRBJ1-4, with a possible D match to TRBD1 (5 bases). Deletions cut 4 bases from V and 8 bases from J, with 11 bases between. Germline-derived CDR1 and CDR2 are LGHNA and YNFKEQ. The CDR3 spans 13 residues. CDR3 residues: CASSLGLEEKLFF. In DNA form, the CDR3 reads TGTGCCAGCAGCCTGGGGCTGGAAGAAAAACTGTTTTTT.

The chain uses TRBV7-8 and TRBJ2-3; TRBD1 is a possible D gene (8 bases). This CDR3 has 15 residues. Germline CDR1 reads SGHVS; CDR2 reads FQNEAQ. Trimming took 1 base from V and 5 from J, leaving 13 bases between them. The CDR3 here is CASSLDRGGRDTQYF. CDR3 coding DNA: TGTGCCAGCAGCTTAGACAGGGGGGGTAGAGATACGCAGTATTTT.

The V and J genes are TRBV7-9 and TRBJ2-7, with D uncertain. Germline V gene data show CDR1 as SEHNR and CDR2 as FQNEAQ (reference sequence). CDR3 size: 15 residues. V shed 5 bases and J shed 2 bases, with 16 bases lying between them. The CDR3 coding sequence is TGTGCCAGCAGCGTCCCGACACTGAGCACCTACGAGCAGTACTTC. This translates into CASSVPTLSTYEQYF.

CDR3: CASSVAQGVPYEQYF. The CDR3, as DNA: TGTGCCAGCAGCGTAGCTCAGGGGGTTCCCTACGAGCAGTACTTC. The rearrangement links TRBV9 to TRBJ2-7, with 7 nucleotides matching TRBD1. The CDR3 is 15 amino acids. Unmatched junction bases numbered 5, after V lost 0 bases and J lost 2 bases. Germline CDR1 reads SGDLS; CDR2 reads YYNGEE.

The genes are TRBV29-1 and TRBJ1-1, with TRBD1 identical over 12 bases. V lost 2 bases, J lost 6 bases, and 7 bases stayed unmatched. The CDR3 has 15 residues. The germline CDR1 and CDR2 sequences are SQVTM and ANQGSEA. The CDR3 nucleotides are TGCAGCGTTGAAAGGGACAGGGGGCGCCATGCTGAAGCTTTCTTT. Its protein product is CSVERDRGRHAEAFF.

CDR3 nucleotides: TGCAGCGTTAGAACGTCGGACAGGGCCGAAAAACTGTTTTTT. This translates into CSVRTSDRAEKLFF. The rearrangement links TRBV29-1 to TRBJ1-4; 8 nucleotides line up with TRBD1. The CDR3 is 14 amino acids. With V trimmed by 5 bases and J by 8 bases, 10 bases remained unmatched. Germline V CDR1 and CDR2: SQVTM, ANQGSEA.

The genes are TRBV6-1 and TRBJ1-1, with unresolved D. The CDR3 consists of 14 residues. Germline lookup yields CDR1 MNHNS and CDR2 SASEGT. V was trimmed by 3 bases and J by 3 bases, leaving 11 bases between them. In nucleotides, the CDR3 is TGTGCCAGCAGTGACGGAATCGGAGACACTGAAGCTTTCTTT. Translation gives CASSDGIGDTEAFF.